The 10 T cell receptor beta chains reported below all come from one sample, sequenced in a study of tumor-infiltrating lymphocytes in primary liver carcinoma. Production of TCR beta cDNA used around 0.45 ug total RNA together with a constant-region primer. Three rounds of nested multiplex PCR with slightly modified ARM-PCR produced TCR beta libraries. It was with TRBV1-TRBV30 forward primers and a C-beta reverse primer that the first two PCR rounds were run, at around 9 cycles each. TCRdb redid the calling of the multiplex PCR reads with MiXCR, one entry per CDR3 protein. There are roughly 100,000 distinct CDR3 sequences in the sample; 55% to 80% occur only once, and more than 10% lies in the top ten. For each extraction, RNA and DNA were obtained together from 20-30 mg of unsorted bulk tissue. The sample taken for sequencing was liver tumor tissue from sampling region 2. The subset here: tumor region T2, inferior pole. These receptor sequences come from a woman aged 55-70 years with primary liver carcinoma and hepatitis B virus infection.

CDR3 DNA: TGTGCCACCAGTGATCGGCGAAAGGGACAGGGGAGGAATGAGCAGTTCTTC. This gives the protein CATSDRRKGQGRNEQFF. The chain combines TRBV24-1 with TRBJ2-1; 10 nucleotides match TRBD1. The germline gives CDR1 KGHDR, CDR2 SFDVKD. The V gene end was trimmed by 3 bases and the J gene end by 7 bases; junction bases not matched to a gene: 11. The CDR3 runs to 17 residues.

There are a few counts of this clonotype. The chain carries TRBV28 and TRBJ2-2, with 7 bases fitting TRBD2. The V gene end was trimmed by 3 bases and the J gene end by 3 bases; junction bases not matched to a gene: 4. The CDR3 consists of 15 residues. Germline V gene sequence: CDR1 MDHEN, CDR2 SYDVKM. DNA for the CDR3: TGTGCCAGCAGTTTGGGGGGGGGGTACACCGGGGAGCTGTTTTTT. This translates into CASSLGGGYTGELFF.

Points on this clonotype: Germline is not matched at one junction end, which may reflect a read error. The rearrangement joins TRBV29-1 to TRBJ2-7; unclear D gene. The V gene's germline CDR1 is SQVTM and CDR2 ANQGSEA. The CDR3 extends over 14 amino acids. CDR3 loop: CCVEGHSSSYEKYF. The CDR3 region has the DNA TGCTGCGTTGAAGGCCACAGCAGCTCCTACGAGAAGTACTTC.

For this clonotype: The junction departs from germline at one end; a sequencing error may be responsible. V usage is TRBV18 and J usage is TRBJ2-3, with TRBD2 as a possible D gene (6 bases). CDR3 size: 15 residues. The germline V gene has CDR1 KGHSH and CDR2 LQKENI. This CDR3 is CANSPSASGTDTQYF. CDR3 nucleotide sequence: TGTGCCAACTCACCATCGGCTAGCGGCACAGATACGCAGTATTTT.

This clonotype was picked up many times. The chain links TRBV6-1 to TRBJ1-2, with D maybe TRBD1 (6 bases). The germline CDR1 and CDR2 sequences are MNHNS and SASEGT. This CDR3 comprises 16 residues. The V end was cut by 4 bases, the J end by 5 bases, with 20 bases between. CDR3 coding DNA: TGTGCCAGCAGTGCAGTCACAGGGTTAGGAGTGTATGGCTACACCTTC. Translated, it gives CASSAVTGLGVYGYTF.

The chain employs TRBV29-1 and TRBJ2-1; D gene uncertain. There are 14 residues in the CDR3. Deletions cut 3 bases from V and 11 bases from J, with 20 bases between. Germline loops: CDR1 SQVTM, CDR2 ANQGSEA. In DNA form, the CDR3 reads TGCAGCGTTGAGCCCAGCTGGAGTTTGAATAAGCAGTTCTTC. Translation: CSVEPSWSLNKQFF.

A remark on this clonotype: Just one base apart from a much larger clone, this may be a read error. This chain links TRBV5-8 with TRBJ2-1, with D possibly matching TRBD2 (6 bases). Germline values: CDR1 SGHTS, CDR2 YDEGEE. This CDR3 comprises 13 residues. V lost 6 bases and J 6 bases, leaving 13 bases between the germline ends. CDR3 bases: TGTGCCAGCAACATCGGGAGTACCAATGAGCAGTTCTTC. Translated, it gives CASNIGSTNEQFF.

There are many counts of this clonotype. The V call is TRBV12-3 or TRBV12-4, the J call TRBJ2-4; no definite D call. The CDR3 length is 12 residues. V was trimmed by 5 bases and J by 5 bases, leaving 7 bases between them. The CDR3 DNA sequence: TGTGCCAGCAGTCTCATGGAAAACATTCAGTACTTC. Its translation is CASSLMENIQYF.

This clonotype was detected many times. The chain employs TRBV12-3 or TRBV12-4 and TRBJ2-7; no definite D call. Deletions cut 1 base from V and 7 bases from J, with 5 bases between. CDR3 length equals 11 residues. CDR3 region: CASSLGREQYF. As DNA, the CDR3 is TGTGCCAGCAGTTTAGGGCGGGAGCAGTACTTC.

This rearrangement joins TRBV6-2 or TRBV6-3 to TRBJ1-1, with TRBD1 matching 8 bases. Trimming took 11 bases from V and 6 from J; bases not matched to a gene: 5. From germline, CDR1 is MNHEY and CDR2 SVGEGT. The CDR3 extends over 11 amino acids. The CDR3, as DNA: TGTGCCGGCGGGGGACAGGCTGAAGCTTTCTTT. Its translation: CAGGGQAEAFF.